Below, one T cell receptor beta chain is given with its context. The antigen it binds to is not known. No base-level quality is on record; no much larger clone is a single base apart. The entry originates in a study of blood T cell repertoires in COVID-19 (dated by TCRdb to between 2020 and 2021). Describing the broader study: Samples from collaborators originated in the United States, Italy and Spain and spanned both the acute and convalescent phases of COVID-19. The material from the prospective study consisted of cDNA or gDNA derived from T cells, B-cell-depleted T cells, or PBMCs. The dataset comprised deeply sampled blood TCRbeta repertoires from subjects exposed to, actively infected with, or recovered from COVID-19. A freely available public database, intended as a resource for researchers studying the immune response to SARS-CoV-2, is where the repertoires were released. Samples were obtained from the ongoing ImmuneRACE study (first 160 participants) and from 1,254 subjects provided by 6 global collaborators. A de-identified subject ID, COVID-19 status, age in years and sex were almost always included in the sample metadata. HLA class I and class II types, where available, came from metadata supplied by the sample provider rather than from assay-based typing.

Counted from cysteine to phenylalanine, this CDR3 has 15 amino acids. The only DNA kept is the CDR3, 45 bases in frame from the first base. Reading the germline V gene (reference sequence) gives CDR1 SGHNT and CDR2 YYREEE. V sheds 0 bases and J sheds 5 bases, leaving 14 bases between their ends. Whole blood was collected in K2EDTA tubes by collaborating institutions according to the institutions' own protocols. For TCRbeta analysis, collaborators shipped samples in one of three forms: frozen whole blood, isolated PBMCs, or DNA extracted from either of those sample types. TCRbeta CDR3 regions were amplified from genomic DNA by means of the immunoSEQ Assay, a bias-controlled multiplex PCR. As for the authors' bioinformatics: The number of nucleated cells in each sample was estimated from the amplification of reference gene primers within the assay. To quantify the absolute abundance of each unique TCRbeta CDR3 rearrangement, sequence reads were collapsed and filtered. For each sample, productive Simpson clonality was calculated as the square root of Simpson's diversity index over productive rearrangements. TCRdb provides this immuneACCESS table in a form limited to in-frame rearrangements. Some clones are lacking; in checked studies, under half of them reflect an unresolved V gene, and why the rest are absent is not known. Clone size and V and J calls were adopted from that table, with D and trimming inferred from the DNA. This sample holds around 60,000 clones; around nine tenths were observed only once. Roughly 3.9% of the sample is taken by the ten largest.

The full study reports these points: How much clinical and demographic metadata was included differed by source and by participant, and the metadata was provided uncurated.

Sequenced material: peripheral blood. This chain is built from TRBV5-4 and TRBJ1-1; the D region possibly corresponds to TRBD1 (5 bases align). The origin of this receptor is a man aged 65 to 85 with acute or convalescent COVID-19. The sequenced DNA is TGTGCCAGCAGCTTGGGGTCGGGGGGGTCGACTGAAGCTTTCTTT. Its protein is CASSLGSGGSTEAFF.